This T cell receptor beta chain was sequenced for a study of T-cell memory formation after mild COVID-19. Study in general: Clusters were largely donor specific. The study's findings and limits: Contracting CD4+ clones sat mainly in CM and EM; CD8+ in EMRA.

The CDR3 covers 16 residues. Per germline, CDR1 KGHSH and CDR2 LQKENI. V was cut by 0 bases and J by 1 base, with 11 bases left in between. This clonotype was picked up a small number of times. Its specificity is unknown. TCRdb re-called the 5' RACE reads with MiXCR, one entry per CDR3 protein. The sample includes about 430,000 distinct CDR3 sequences, approximately 25% of them seen just once. This TCR derives from an adult woman who had mild COVID-19 (a few samples of this study predate the infection). Cell type and time point are not known. This rearrangement joins TRBV18 to TRBJ2-3, with a possible D match to TRBD2 (6 bases). The sequenced sample consisted of PBMCs or a T cell subset sorted from them (not recorded which). As DNA, the CDR3 is TGTGCCAGCTCACCACCGGGGGGTCGGGGCACAGATACGCAGTATTTT. It codes for CASSPPGGRGTDTQYF.